Presented here are 4 T cell receptor beta chains from one specimen sequenced in a study of early T cells in non-severe SARS-CoV-2 infection. One entry per CDR3 protein results from TCRdb running MiXCR on the 5' RACE reads. The table has 40,000 or so distinct CDR3 sequences, approximately 6% seen once; the top ten hold around an eighth. Source material: whole blood. These receptors all stem from an adult who was a healthcare worker with PCR-confirmed SARS-CoV-2 infection or an uninfected control (not recorded which).

This clonotype was counted ten times or more. This chain links TRBV5-1 with TRBJ1-4; D gene unclear. The CDR3 runs to 13 residues. With 2 bases removed from V and 5 bases from J, the gap between germline ends came to 7 bases. CDR1 and CDR2 from the germline V gene are SGHRS and YFSETQ. The CDR3 DNA reads as TGCGCCAGCAGCTTTGATAGGAATGAAAAACTGTTTTTT. This encodes CASSFDRNEKLFF.

This clonotype was observed a few times. The chain has TRBV6-6 and TRBJ2-4; TRBD2 is a possible D gene (5 bases). In germline, CDR1 is MNHNY, CDR2 SVGAGI (reference sequence). The CDR3 consists of 17 residues. V lost 5 bases, J lost 1 base, and 18 bases lay in between. DNA of the CDR3: TGTGCCAGCAGTCCGCGGGCTTTCGAGAGGGCCAAAAACATTCAGTACTTC. This codes for CASSPRAFERAKNIQYF.

The V and J genes are TRBV20-1 and TRBJ2-2; D remains ambiguous. Germline V lookup: CDR1 DFQATT, CDR2 SNEGSKA (reference sequence). The CDR3 covers 11 residues. V was shortened by 2 bases and J by 5 bases, with 3 bases between the two germline ends. This CDR3 is CSARRTGELFF. The DNA for the CDR3 is TGCAGTGCTAGAAGAACCGGGGAGCTGTTTTTT.

Many counts were recorded for this clonotype. The rearrangement uses TRBV6-5 and TRBJ2-7; 9 bases are a match to TRBD1. V shed 2 bases, J shed 5 bases, and the junction held 10 bases outside the gene matches. The CDR3 runs 16 residues. Germline V gene lookup returns CDR1 MNHEY and CDR2 SVGAGI. DNA for the CDR3: TGTGCCAGCAGTTACACGCCTGGACAGGGGAGAGACGAGCAGTACTTC. Amino acid sequence: CASSYTPGQGRDEQYF.